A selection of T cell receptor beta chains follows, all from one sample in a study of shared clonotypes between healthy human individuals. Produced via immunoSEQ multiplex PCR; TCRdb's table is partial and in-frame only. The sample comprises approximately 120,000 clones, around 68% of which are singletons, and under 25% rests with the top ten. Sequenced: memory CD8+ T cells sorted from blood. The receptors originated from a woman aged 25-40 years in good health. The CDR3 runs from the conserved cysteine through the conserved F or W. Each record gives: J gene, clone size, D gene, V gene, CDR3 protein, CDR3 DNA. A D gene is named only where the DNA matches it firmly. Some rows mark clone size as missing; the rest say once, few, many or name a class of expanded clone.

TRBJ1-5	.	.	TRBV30	CAWSSGWDQPQHF	TGTGCCTGGAGTTCCGGGTGGGATCAGCCCCAGCATTTT
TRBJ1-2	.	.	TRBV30	CAWKTGQGSGAGYTF	TGTGCCTGGAAAACGGGTCAGGGGTCGGGGGCTGGCTACACCTTC
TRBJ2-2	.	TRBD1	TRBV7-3	CASSLTGTGNTGELFF	TGTGCCAGCAGCTTAACGGGGACAGGGAACACCGGGGAGCTGTTTTTT
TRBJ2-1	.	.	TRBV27	CASSLRLGHNEQFF	TGTGCCAGCAGTTTGAGGCTGGGGCACAATGAGCAGTTCTTC
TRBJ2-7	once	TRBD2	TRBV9	CASSKRPGTSGNYEQYF	TGTGCCAGCAGCAAACGACCCGGGACTAGCGGCAACTACGAGCAGTACTTC
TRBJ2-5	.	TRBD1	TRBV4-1	CASSQETGTGEQETQYF	TGCGCCAGCAGCCAAGAAACCGGGACAGGGGAACAAGAGACCCAGTACTTC
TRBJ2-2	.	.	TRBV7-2	CASTLPGHLTGELFF	TGTGCCAGCACCCTTCCGGGACATCTCACCGGGGAGCTGTTTTTT
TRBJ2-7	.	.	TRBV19	CASSRGGDIHEQYF	TGTGCCAGTAGTAGGGGGGGCGATATCCACGAGCAGTACTTC
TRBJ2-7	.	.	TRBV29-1	CSVSGSNPYEQYF	TGCAGCGTTAGCGGGTCTAACCCCTACGAGCAGTACTTC
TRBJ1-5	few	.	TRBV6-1	CASNEEANQPQHF	TGTGCCAGCAACGAGGAAGCTAATCAGCCCCAGCATTTT
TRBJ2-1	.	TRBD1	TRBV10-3	CAISEFRTGGSLSNEQFF	TGTGCCATCAGTGAATTCCGGACAGGGGGCAGCCTTAGCAATGAGCAGTTCTTC
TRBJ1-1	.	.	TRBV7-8	CASSLTAESTEAFF	TGTGCCAGCAGCTTAACGGCAGAGAGCACTGAAGCTTTCTTT
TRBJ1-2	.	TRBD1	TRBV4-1	CASSQEYRPGGPYGYTF	TGCGCCAGCAGCCAAGAATATCGGCCAGGGGGCCCCTATGGCTACACCTTC
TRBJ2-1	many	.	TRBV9	CASSGNIDGYNEQFF	TGTGCCAGCAGCGGAAACATTGACGGTTACAATGAGCAGTTCTTC
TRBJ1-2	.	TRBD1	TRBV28	CVSRKTGGFGYTF	TGTGTCAGCAGGAAAACAGGGGGCTTTGGCTACACCTTC
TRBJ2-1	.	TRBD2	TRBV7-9	CASSLAYGRNEQFF	TGTGCCAGCAGCTTAGCCTACGGGAGGAATGAGCAGTTCTTC
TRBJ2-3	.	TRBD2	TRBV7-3	CASSFSQAGPHPTDTQYF	TGTGCCAGCAGCTTCTCTCAAGCGGGACCCCACCCCACAGATACGCAGTATTTT
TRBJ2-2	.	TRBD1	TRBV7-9	CASSLGGQGKTGELFF	TGTGCCAGCAGCTTAGGTGGACAGGGAAAAACCGGGGAGCTGTTTTTT
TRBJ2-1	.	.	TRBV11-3	CASSPGTTSPFEQFF	TGTGCCAGCAGCCCCGGGACAACCTCCCCATTTGAGCAGTTCTTC
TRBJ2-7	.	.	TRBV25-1	CASSGPYEQYF	TGTGCCAGCAGTGGGCCCTACGAGCAGTACTTC
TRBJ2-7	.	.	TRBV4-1	CASSQSSKLGLRTYEQYF	TGCGCCAGCAGCCAGTCCTCGAAGCTAGGGCTTCGCACCTACGAGCAGTACTTC
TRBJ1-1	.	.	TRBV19	CASSSRLRDLNTEAFF	TGTGCCAGTAGCTCCCGGTTGCGTGATCTCAACACTGAAGCTTTCTTT
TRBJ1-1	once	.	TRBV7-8	CASSTVKTVRGAFF	TGTGCCAGCAGCACAGTAAAGACAGTACGGGGTGCTTTCTTT
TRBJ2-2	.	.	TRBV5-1	CASSLYLASNTGELFF	TGCGCCAGCAGCTTGTATTTAGCGTCGAACACCGGGGAGCTGTTTTTT
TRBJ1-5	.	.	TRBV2	CASSEQTWGYIDNQPQHF	TGTGCCAGCAGTGAACAGACTTGGGGATATATAGACAATCAGCCCCAGCATTTT
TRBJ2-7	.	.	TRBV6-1	CASSDDSIGYEQYF	TGTGCCAGCAGTGATGACAGTATTGGCTACGAGCAGTACTTC
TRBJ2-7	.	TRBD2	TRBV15	CATSSSGSAYEQYF	TGTGCCACCAGCAGTAGCGGGAGCGCCTACGAGCAGTACTTC
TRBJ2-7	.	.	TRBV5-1	CASSLGTYEQYF	TGCGCCAGCAGCTTGGGTACCTACGAGCAGTACTTC
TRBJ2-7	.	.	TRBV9	CASSVGGNREQYF	TGTGCCAGCAGCGTAGGGGGGAACCGCGAGCAGTACTTC
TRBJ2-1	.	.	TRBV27	CASSLIPTDFYNEQFF	TGTGCCAGCAGTCTAATCCCGACAGATTTCTACAATGAGCAGTTCTTC